A single sample is the source of the 10 T cell receptor beta chains below, sequenced in a study of identical twins. One entry per CDR3 protein, called by TCRdb with MiXCR from the 5' RACE reads. The sample gives around 1.7 million distinct CDR3 sequences, around 29% of which show up once; roughly 0.3% is in the top ten. Sequencing input: cord blood. Receptors originate from a newborn girl in good health.

This chain connects TRBV2 to TRBJ2-1; TRBD1 or TRBD2 may be the D gene (5 bases each). Germline CDR1 reads SNHLY; CDR2 reads FYNNEI. CDR3 size: 16 residues. V lost 7 bases and J lost 0, with 16 bases in between. The CDR3 region has the DNA TGTGCCAGCACCACGCCCGGGACGTCCTCCTACAATGAGCAGTTCTTC. Translation: CASTTPGTSSYNEQFF.

This chain links TRBV12-3 or TRBV12-4 with TRBJ2-1, with no clear D. Deletions cut 2 bases from V and 13 bases from J, with 21 bases between. The CDR3 sequence is 15 residues long. This CDR3 reads CASSLPGPSPNGQFF. The CDR3 coding sequence is TGTGCCAGCAGTTTACCCGGGCCATCTCCCAATGGACAGTTCTTC.

This clonotype was seen at least ten times. The chain is built from TRBV4-2 and TRBJ2-7, with D unclear. The V gene's germline CDR1 is LGHNA and CDR2 YNFKEQ. This CDR3 spans 14 amino acids. V was pared by 2 bases and J by 2 bases, with 10 bases between. DNA for the CDR3: TGTGCCAGCAGCCAAAGGCTCGCGACCTACGAGCAGTACTTC. It encodes CASSQRLATYEQYF.

Remarks on this clonotype: A read error may account for a junction end that differs from germline. The chain employs TRBV27 and TRBJ2-7, with TRBD2 identical over 8 bases. The CDR3 length is 14 residues. Germline V gives CDR1 MNHEY, CDR2 SMNVEV (reference sequence). The CDR3 spells CAGSFLRGVEEQYF. For the CDR3, the DNA is TGTGCCGGCAGTTTTTTGCGGGGGGTAGAGGAGCAGTACTTC.

The table lists this clonotype with a few counts. The genes are TRBV3-1 and TRBJ2-3, with TRBD2 matching 8 bases. The germline CDR1 and CDR2 sequences are LGHDT and YNNKEL (reference sequence). The V gene end was trimmed by 2 bases and the J gene end by 0 bases; junction bases not matched to a gene: 10. The CDR3 has 18 amino acids. As DNA, the CDR3 is TGTGCCAGCAGCCAATGGGCGGTGCTAGCGGGTAGCACAGATACGCAGTATTTT. Translated, it gives CASSQWAVLAGSTDTQYF.

The chain carries TRBV20-1 and TRBJ2-5, with TRBD2 as a possible D gene (6 bases). CDR1 DFQATT and CDR2 SNEGSKA come from the germline V gene (reference sequence). The length of the CDR3 is 17 residues. The V end was cut by 0 bases, the J end by 2 bases, with 19 bases between. CDR3 loop: CSARDLNGGNIQETQYF. The CDR3 DNA follows: TGCAGTGCTAGAGATCTGAATGGCGGGAACATTCAAGAGACCCAGTACTTC.

This clonotype was seen a handful of times. The V call is TRBV20-1, the J call TRBJ2-3; D call uncertain. The germline V gene has CDR1 DFQATT and CDR2 SNEGSKA (reference sequence). This CDR3 region has 15 residues. Trimming pared 4 bases from V and 4 bases from J, leaving 18 bases between. The CDR3 coding sequence is TGCAGTGCTAAGGGTCGGGCTAGTCGGCCAGATACGCAGTATTTT. This gives the protein CSAKGRASRPDTQYF.

This clonotype has a handful of counts. The rearrangement uses TRBV25-1 and TRBJ2-6, with 8 bases that match TRBD2. From germline, CDR1 is MGHDK and CDR2 SYGVNS. CDR3 length: 17 residues. Trimming cost V 4 bases and J 1 base; bases outside gene matches: 6. The CDR3 reads CASSAVAGRSGANVLTF. Here the CDR3 DNA reads TGTGCCAGCAGTGCCGTAGCGGGGCGGTCTGGGGCCAACGTCCTGACTTTC.

About this clonotype: Possible read error: a much larger clone is one base away. The genes are TRBV4-2 and TRBJ1-4; D possibly corresponds to TRBD1 (5 bases). There are 17 residues in the CDR3. Germline CDR1 and CDR2: LGHNA and YNFKEQ. V lost 8 bases, J lost 4 bases, and 23 bases lay in between. This chain's CDR3 is CASGRLLGDGGNEKLFF. The CDR3 coding sequence is TGTGCCAGCGGCCGCCTCTTGGGGGACGGTGGTAATGAAAAACTGTTTTTT.

The chain combines TRBV3-1 with TRBJ1-4, with D possibly TRBD1 on 5 matching bases. The CDR3 is 15 residues long. Germline V gene data show CDR1 as LGHDT and CDR2 as YNNKEL (reference sequence). The ends were cut back, 4 bases at V and 8 bases at J, with 17 bases in the middle. CDR3 DNA sequence: TGTGCCAGCAGCCTCATGGGGGGATATAACGAAAAACTGTTTTTT. Protein product: CASSLMGGYNEKLFF.